Following are 7 T cell receptor beta chains from one sample sequenced in a study of T cells in tumors after PD-1 blockade. Clones were read by immunoSEQ multiplex PCR, and TCRdb kept only the in-frame ones, dropping some. The sample lists about 600 clones, about 74% occurring once. The sequencing used tumor tissue, collected after anti-PD-1 treatment. The receptor set was obtained from a human donor with basal cell carcinoma.

The rearrangement links TRBV5-6 to TRBJ2-7, with D hard to call. The germline V gene encodes CDR1 SGHDT and CDR2 YYEEEE. CDR3 length equals 14 residues. The ends were cut back, 4 bases at V and 3 bases at J, with 14 bases in the middle. The CDR3 here is CASSLELQNYEQYF. CDR3 bases: TGTGCCAGCAGCCTCGAACTTCAGAACTACGAGCAGTACTTC.

The rearrangement joins TRBV7-2 to TRBJ2-7; no reliable D call. V lost 3 bases to trimming and J lost 0 bases, with 9 bases between them. Germline lookup yields CDR1 SGHTA and CDR2 FQGNSA. The CDR3 has 14 amino acids. The CDR3 nucleotides read TGTGCCAGCAGCTTCCGGGTCGGCTCCTACGAGCAGTACTTC. Its translation: CASSFRVGSYEQYF.

This sequence joins TRBV12-5 and TRBJ1-1; D is perhaps TRBD1 (5 bases). Per the germline V gene, CDR1 is LGHNT and CDR2 is FRNRAP. The CDR3 sequence is 16 residues long. V was cut by 0 bases and J by 4 bases, with 15 bases left in between. CDR3 sequence (DNA): TGTGCTAGTGGTTTGGTACTGCATGGGGGTGGCACTGAAGCTTTCTTT. It translates to CASGLVLHGGGTEAFF.

Only a few counts were recorded for this clone. This chain uses TRBV9 with TRBJ1-2; the D gene is possibly TRBD1 (6 bases). Germline assignment: CDR1 SGDLS and CDR2 YYNGEE. CDR3 length equals 13 residues. Trimming pared 0 bases from V and 7 bases from J, leaving 10 bases between. CDR3 sequence reads: CASSVDREGGYTF. CDR3 coding DNA: TGTGCCAGCAGCGTAGACAGGGAAGGTGGCTACACCTTC.

V is TRBV5-1 and J is TRBJ2-2, with TRBD2 matching 13 bases. Germline V gene sequence: CDR1 SGHRS, CDR2 YFSETQ. This CDR3 has 16 residues. V dropped 2 bases and J dropped 3; count of bases not matched to a gene: 1. The CDR3 nucleotides are TGCGCCAGCAGCTTCGGACTAGCGGGGGACACCGGGGAGCTGTTTTTT. Translated, it gives CASSFGLAGDTGELFF.

This clone was counted once. The J gene is TRBJ1-6, the V gene TRBV27, with D uncertain. CDR1 is MNHEY and CDR2 is SMNVEV in the germline V gene (reference sequence). V lost 0 bases to trimming and J lost 8 bases, with 11 bases between them. The CDR3 covers 15 residues. This CDR3 is CASSLSGIGDSPLHF. Here the CDR3 DNA reads TGTGCCAGCAGTTTATCAGGGATCGGTGATTCACCCCTCCACTTT.

This clone was seen once. The chain joins TRBV12-3 or TRBV12-4 to TRBJ1-5; 10 bases line up with TRBD1. The length of the CDR3 is 12 residues. The J segment lost 15 bases and the V segment lost 3 bases, leaving 5 bases of the junction unmatched. The CDR3 spells CASSLGTGERHF. Written as DNA, the CDR3 is TGTGCCAGCAGTTTGGGGACAGGGGAGCGGCATTTT.